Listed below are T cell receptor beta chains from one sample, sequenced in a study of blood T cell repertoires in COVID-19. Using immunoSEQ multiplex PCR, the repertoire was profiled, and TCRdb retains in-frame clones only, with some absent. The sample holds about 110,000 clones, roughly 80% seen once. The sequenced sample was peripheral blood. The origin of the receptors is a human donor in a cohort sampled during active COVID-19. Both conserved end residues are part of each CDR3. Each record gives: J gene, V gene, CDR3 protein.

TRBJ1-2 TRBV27 CASSLAGGEGYGYTF
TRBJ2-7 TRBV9 CASSPRLAGGSYEQYF
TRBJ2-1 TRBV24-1 CATSYRALAALHEQFF
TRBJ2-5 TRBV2 CASSLDRAQETQYF
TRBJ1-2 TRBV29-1 CSVGGGGRGYTF
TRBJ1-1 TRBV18 CASSPRSVAEAFF
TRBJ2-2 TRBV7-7 CASSSLGTSGISGELFF
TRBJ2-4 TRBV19 CASSPNDRMGNIQYF
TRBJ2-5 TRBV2 CASSDWSSGSQTQYF
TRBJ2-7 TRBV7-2 CASSPGTGKRRQYF
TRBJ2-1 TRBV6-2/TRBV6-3 CASSWTGISYNEQFF
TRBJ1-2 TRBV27 CASSLSRDTLLGYTF
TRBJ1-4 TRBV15 CATSRPEGGEKLFF
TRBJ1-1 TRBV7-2 CASSLVQGLHTEAFF
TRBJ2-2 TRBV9 CASSVGLAGWTGELFF
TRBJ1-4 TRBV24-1 CANRQGKYEKLFF
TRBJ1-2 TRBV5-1 CASSLDTGFTLGRGYTF
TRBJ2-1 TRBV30 CAWRPESVYNEQFF
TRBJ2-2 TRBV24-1 CATSDWGGQNTGELFF
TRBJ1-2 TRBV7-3 CASSAFLGSGGYTF
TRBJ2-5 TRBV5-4 CASSKGQGVLETQYF
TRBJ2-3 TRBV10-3 CATCITSGNTDTQYF
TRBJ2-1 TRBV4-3 CASSVDYQSLREQFF
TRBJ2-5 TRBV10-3 CAISPPTGGGETQYF
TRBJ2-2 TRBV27 CASGRESAGELFF
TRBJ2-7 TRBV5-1 CASSPLRRQDEQYF
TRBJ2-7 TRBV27 CASSFGQGMGSYEQYF
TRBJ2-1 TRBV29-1 CSVGQLAGQGEQFF
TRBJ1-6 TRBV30 CAWRFDQGNSPLHF
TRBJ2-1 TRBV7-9 CASSWPPGQGGNEQFF